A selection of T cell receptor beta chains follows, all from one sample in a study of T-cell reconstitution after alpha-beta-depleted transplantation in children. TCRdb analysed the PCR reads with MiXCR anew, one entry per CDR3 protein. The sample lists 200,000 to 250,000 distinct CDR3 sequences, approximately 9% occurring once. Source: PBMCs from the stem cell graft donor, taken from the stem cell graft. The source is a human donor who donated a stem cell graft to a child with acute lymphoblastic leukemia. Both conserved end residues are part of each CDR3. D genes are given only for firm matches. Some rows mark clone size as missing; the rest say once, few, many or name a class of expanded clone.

cdr3_nt: TGCGCCAGCAGCTTGGTGTGGCAGGGGCTATCGTCCTGGGAGCAGTACTTC
cdr3_aa: CASSLVWQGLSSWEQYF
clone_size: few
v_call: TRBV5-1
d_call: NA
j_call: TRBJ2-7

cdr3_nt: TGTGCCAGTACGAAGGGACGGCAAGATTCACCCCTCCACTTT
cdr3_aa: CASTKGRQDSPLHF
clone_size: few
v_call: TRBV19
d_call: NA
j_call: TRBJ1-6

cdr3_nt: TGTGCCAGCAGTTACTCGGGACAGAGATACAATGAGCAGTTCTTC
cdr3_aa: CASSYSGQRYNEQFF
clone_size: few
v_call: TRBV6-5
d_call: TRBD1
j_call: TRBJ2-1

cdr3_nt: TGTGCCAGCAGTCCTTTGGGGGGGGTCTACAATGAGCAGTTCTTC
cdr3_aa: CASSPLGGVYNEQFF
clone_size: few
v_call: TRBV6-1
d_call: TRBD2
j_call: TRBJ2-1

cdr3_nt: TGTGCCAGCAGCCACCCGGGACAGGTCCGGAGCTCCTATAATTCACCCCTCCACTTT
cdr3_aa: CASSHPGQVRSSYNSPLHF
clone_size: NA
v_call: TRBV11-1
d_call: TRBD1
j_call: TRBJ1-6

cdr3_nt: TGCGCCAGCAGCCAACTACAGGGCCACGAGCAGTACTTC
cdr3_aa: CASSQLQGHEQYF
clone_size: few
v_call: TRBV4-3
d_call: NA
j_call: TRBJ2-7

cdr3_nt: TGTGCCAGCAGCTTAGTGGCGGGGGGCTCCTACGAGCAGTACTTC
cdr3_aa: CASSLVAGGSYEQYF
clone_size: many
v_call: TRBV7-9
d_call: TRBD2
j_call: TRBJ2-7

cdr3_nt: TGTGCCACCAGTGATTCAGGGACCGCCACAGATACGCAGTATTTT
cdr3_aa: CATSDSGTATDTQYF
clone_size: many
v_call: TRBV24-1
d_call: NA
j_call: TRBJ2-3

cdr3_nt: TGCGCCAGCAGCCAAGGGAGGGGGGAGACCCAGTACTTC
cdr3_aa: CASSQGRGETQYF
clone_size: many
v_call: TRBV4-3
d_call: NA
j_call: TRBJ2-5

cdr3_nt: TGCAGTGCTAGAGATAGACAGGGTAACACTGAAGCTTTCTTT
cdr3_aa: CSARDRQGNTEAFF
clone_size: NA
v_call: TRBV20-1
d_call: TRBD1
j_call: TRBJ1-1

cdr3_nt: TGCAGTGCAGGACAGGCTAGCAATCAGCCCCAGCATTTT
cdr3_aa: CSAGQASNQPQHF
clone_size: few
v_call: TRBV20-1
d_call: TRBD1
j_call: TRBJ1-5

cdr3_nt: TGTGCCAGCAGCCCGCGACAGGGCTCTGGGGCCAACGTCCTGACTTTC
cdr3_aa: CASSPRQGSGANVLTF
clone_size: NA
v_call: TRBV9
d_call: TRBD1
j_call: TRBJ2-6

cdr3_nt: TGTGCCATCAGTGCACAGGGTTATGGCTACACCTTC
cdr3_aa: CAISAQGYGYTF
clone_size: many
v_call: TRBV10-3
d_call: NA
j_call: TRBJ1-2

cdr3_nt: TGTGCCAGCAGCCCAGCAGGGGACAACTATGGCTACACCTTC
cdr3_aa: CASSPAGDNYGYTF
clone_size: few
v_call: TRBV4-2
d_call: NA
j_call: TRBJ1-2

cdr3_nt: TGTGCCAGCAGTTCCCACCAAGGACAGGGCGGGAATCAGCCCCAGCATTTT
cdr3_aa: CASSSHQGQGGNQPQHF
clone_size: few
v_call: TRBV6-5
d_call: TRBD1
j_call: TRBJ1-5

cdr3_nt: TGCAGTGCTAGAGGCGGCTACGAGCAGTACTTC
cdr3_aa: CSARGGYEQYF
clone_size: many
v_call: TRBV20-1
d_call: NA
j_call: TRBJ2-7

cdr3_nt: TGTGCCAGCAGCCGAACACAGAACACTGAAGCTTTCTTT
cdr3_aa: CASSRTQNTEAFF
clone_size: many
v_call: TRBV12-3/TRBV12-4
d_call: NA
j_call: TRBJ1-1

cdr3_nt: TGCGCCAGCAGCGGATTGGACAGTCACAATGAGCAGTTCTTC
cdr3_aa: CASSGLDSHNEQFF
clone_size: few
v_call: TRBV5-1
d_call: NA
j_call: TRBJ2-1

cdr3_nt: TGTGCCTGGGACCGGAACCTAGCGGTGAATGAGCAGTTCTTC
cdr3_aa: CAWDRNLAVNEQFF
clone_size: NA
v_call: TRBV30
d_call: TRBD2
j_call: TRBJ2-1

cdr3_nt: TGTGCCAGCAGCCCCGCGGGTTCTGGGGCCAACGTCCTGACTTTC
cdr3_aa: CASSPAGSGANVLTF
clone_size: many
v_call: TRBV7-9
d_call: NA
j_call: TRBJ2-6

cdr3_nt: TGCGCCAGCAGCTCCGAGGTGGGGCCCGAAGAGACCCAGTACTTC
cdr3_aa: CASSSEVGPEETQYF
clone_size: NA
v_call: TRBV5-1
d_call: NA
j_call: TRBJ2-5

cdr3_nt: TGTGCCAGCAGCTCAGAGGACCCTAGGAAACTGTTTTTT
cdr3_aa: CASSSEDPRKLFF
clone_size: NA
v_call: TRBV7-9
d_call: NA
j_call: TRBJ1-4

cdr3_nt: TGCGCCAGCAGGTCCGGGACAGACAATGAGCAGTTCTTC
cdr3_aa: CASRSGTDNEQFF
clone_size: many
v_call: TRBV5-1
d_call: TRBD1
j_call: TRBJ2-1

cdr3_nt: TGTGCCAGCAGTTTAGAATCAGGGGCGACTGGAAACACCATATATTTT
cdr3_aa: CASSLESGATGNTIYF
clone_size: NA
v_call: TRBV12-3/TRBV12-4
d_call: NA
j_call: TRBJ1-3

cdr3_nt: TGCGGAACTGGAGAAGGACGAATTAACTATGGCTACACCTTC
cdr3_aa: CGTGEGRINYGYTF
clone_size: few
v_call: TRBV5-5
d_call: NA
j_call: TRBJ1-2

cdr3_nt: TGCGCCAGCAGCACTGGACAGAACGAAAGGGAAGCTTTCTTT
cdr3_aa: CASSTGQNEREAFF
clone_size: many
v_call: TRBV5-1
d_call: NA
j_call: TRBJ1-1

cdr3_nt: TGTGCCACCAGCAGTCCCGGGACAGGGACGGGCACCGGGGAGCTGTTTTTT
cdr3_aa: CATSSPGTGTGTGELFF
clone_size: medium-sized
v_call: TRBV15
d_call: TRBD1
j_call: TRBJ2-2

cdr3_nt: TGCGCCAGCAGCGTCGGAGGACCACCCCTCCACTTT
cdr3_aa: CASSVGGPPLHF
clone_size: NA
v_call: TRBV5-1
d_call: NA
j_call: TRBJ1-6

cdr3_nt: TGTGCCAGCAGCCAAGTAGCAGGGGGCCTTGGGCAGTTCTTC
cdr3_aa: CASSQVAGGLGQFF
clone_size: NA
v_call: TRBV14
d_call: TRBD1
j_call: TRBJ2-1

cdr3_nt: TGTGCCAGCACCCTGGACAGCACAGATACGCAGTATTTT
cdr3_aa: CASTLDSTDTQYF
clone_size: few
v_call: TRBV7-2
d_call: NA
j_call: TRBJ2-3

cdr3_nt: TGTGCCAGCAGTTTCGGCGAAAGCTCCTACGAGCAGTACTTC
cdr3_aa: CASSFGESSYEQYF
clone_size: many
v_call: TRBV27
d_call: NA
j_call: TRBJ2-7

cdr3_nt: TGTGCCAGCTCACCAGAAGGTTCCCCCTATGGCTACACCTTC
cdr3_aa: CASSPEGSPYGYTF
clone_size: NA
v_call: TRBV18
d_call: NA
j_call: TRBJ1-2

cdr3_nt: TGTGCCAGCAGCTTAGAACGCTCACCCCTCCACTTT
cdr3_aa: CASSLERSPLHF
clone_size: many
v_call: TRBV7-9
d_call: NA
j_call: TRBJ1-6

cdr3_nt: TGTGCCAGCAGTTTCTCAGGGACCGAGCAGTACTTC
cdr3_aa: CASSFSGTEQYF
clone_size: NA
v_call: TRBV6-6
d_call: NA
j_call: TRBJ2-7

cdr3_nt: TGCAGTGCTAGTCCCCCGGCAGGGAGCACAGATACGCAGTATTTT
cdr3_aa: CSASPPAGSTDTQYF
clone_size: NA
v_call: TRBV20-1
d_call: NA
j_call: TRBJ2-3

cdr3_nt: TGTGCCACCAGCAGAAGGACAGGCTTGACAACTAATGAAAAACTGTTTTTT
cdr3_aa: CATSRRTGLTTNEKLFF
clone_size: NA
v_call: TRBV15
d_call: TRBD1
j_call: TRBJ1-4

cdr3_nt: TGCAGTGTTGACCGGGACACCAATCAGCCCCAGCATTTT
cdr3_aa: CSVDRDTNQPQHF
clone_size: NA
v_call: TRBV20-1
d_call: NA
j_call: TRBJ1-5

cdr3_nt: TGTGCCAGCAGCTTCCGCAGGGGGACAGATACGCAGTATTTT
cdr3_aa: CASSFRRGTDTQYF
clone_size: many
v_call: TRBV11-2
d_call: TRBD1
j_call: TRBJ2-3

cdr3_nt: TGTGCCAGCAGTGAAAGGCAGCTGAACACTGAAGCTTTCTTT
cdr3_aa: CASSERQLNTEAFF
clone_size: many
v_call: TRBV6-1
d_call: NA
j_call: TRBJ1-1

cdr3_nt: TGCAGCGGCAACAGGGGGCTGAACACTGAAGCTTTCTTT
cdr3_aa: CSGNRGLNTEAFF
clone_size: many
v_call: TRBV29-1
d_call: TRBD1
j_call: TRBJ1-1

cdr3_nt: TGTGCCAGCAGCTTAGGACAGGGATACAATCAGCCCCAGCATTTT
cdr3_aa: CASSLGQGYNQPQHF
clone_size: many
v_call: TRBV7-2
d_call: TRBD1
j_call: TRBJ1-5

cdr3_nt: TGCGCCAGCAGCCCCGGACTAGTTCCCTACAATGAGCAGTTCTTC
cdr3_aa: CASSPGLVPYNEQFF
clone_size: many
v_call: TRBV5-1
d_call: TRBD2
j_call: TRBJ2-1

cdr3_nt: TGCGCCAGCAGCCAGCGAGCATCGGGCCTCCGAGATACGCAGTATTTT
cdr3_aa: CASSQRASGLRDTQYF
clone_size: many
v_call: TRBV5-1
d_call: NA
j_call: TRBJ2-3

cdr3_nt: TGCGCCAGCAGCGCGGACGGGGTCGGGGGCTACACCTTC
cdr3_aa: CASSADGVGGYTF
clone_size: NA
v_call: TRBV5-1
d_call: NA
j_call: TRBJ1-2

cdr3_nt: TGCAGTGCTAGTTTAGCCCTAGCGGGGTCCAACTACGAGCAGTACTTC
cdr3_aa: CSASLALAGSNYEQYF
clone_size: NA
v_call: TRBV20-1
d_call: TRBD2
j_call: TRBJ2-7

cdr3_nt: TGCGCCAGCAGCTTGAAGGCACTAGCGGGTGGAACCGGGGAGCTGTTTTTT
cdr3_aa: CASSLKALAGGTGELFF
clone_size: NA
v_call: TRBV5-1
d_call: TRBD2
j_call: TRBJ2-2

cdr3_nt: TGTGCCAGCAGCCTCACAGGGGTCGGAAACACCATATATTTT
cdr3_aa: CASSLTGVGNTIYF
clone_size: few
v_call: TRBV6-5
d_call: TRBD1
j_call: TRBJ1-3

cdr3_nt: TGTGCCAGCTCACATTTAGGACCCTATGAGTACAATGAGCAGTTCTTC
cdr3_aa: CASSHLGPYEYNEQFF
clone_size: few
v_call: TRBV18
d_call: NA
j_call: TRBJ2-1

cdr3_nt: TGTGCCAGCAGGCAAGGGGGTACCACTGAAGCTTTCTTT
cdr3_aa: CASRQGGTTEAFF
clone_size: few
v_call: TRBV3-1
d_call: NA
j_call: TRBJ1-1

cdr3_nt: TGTGCCAGCAGTCTTGGGGGGGTTGACGGGGAGCTGTTTTTT
cdr3_aa: CASSLGGVDGELFF
clone_size: many
v_call: TRBV7-2
d_call: TRBD2
j_call: TRBJ2-2

cdr3_nt: TGTGCCAGCAGTTTTCTGAGGACTTCTGGAAACACCATATATTTT
cdr3_aa: CASSFLRTSGNTIYF
clone_size: NA
v_call: TRBV28
d_call: NA
j_call: TRBJ1-3

cdr3_nt: TGTGCCAGCAGCTCCGGTTCAGCTGGAAACACCATATATTTT
cdr3_aa: CASSSGSAGNTIYF
clone_size: few
v_call: TRBV6-2/TRBV6-3
d_call: NA
j_call: TRBJ1-3

cdr3_nt: TGTGCCATCAAGATTCGAACGGGGCTCACAGATACGCAGTATTTT
cdr3_aa: CAIKIRTGLTDTQYF
clone_size: NA
v_call: TRBV10-3
d_call: NA
j_call: TRBJ2-3

cdr3_nt: TGCAGTGCTAACTCACTCAGGGGGCGGACAGATACGCAGTATTTT
cdr3_aa: CSANSLRGRTDTQYF
clone_size: many
v_call: TRBV20-1
d_call: TRBD1
j_call: TRBJ2-3

cdr3_nt: TGTGCCAGCAGCTTAGACATTGGGGGCACAGATACGCAGTATTTT
cdr3_aa: CASSLDIGGTDTQYF
clone_size: many
v_call: TRBV7-8
d_call: NA
j_call: TRBJ2-3

cdr3_nt: TGTGCCAGCAGTTTGTCGGGGGGCCCCTGGAATGAGCAGTTCTTC
cdr3_aa: CASSLSGGPWNEQFF
clone_size: many
v_call: TRBV12-3/TRBV12-4
d_call: NA
j_call: TRBJ2-1

cdr3_nt: TGTGCCAGCAGTTTGTTAGGGAAACATGAGCAGTTCTTC
cdr3_aa: CASSLLGKHEQFF
clone_size: NA
v_call: TRBV12-3/TRBV12-4
d_call: NA
j_call: TRBJ2-1